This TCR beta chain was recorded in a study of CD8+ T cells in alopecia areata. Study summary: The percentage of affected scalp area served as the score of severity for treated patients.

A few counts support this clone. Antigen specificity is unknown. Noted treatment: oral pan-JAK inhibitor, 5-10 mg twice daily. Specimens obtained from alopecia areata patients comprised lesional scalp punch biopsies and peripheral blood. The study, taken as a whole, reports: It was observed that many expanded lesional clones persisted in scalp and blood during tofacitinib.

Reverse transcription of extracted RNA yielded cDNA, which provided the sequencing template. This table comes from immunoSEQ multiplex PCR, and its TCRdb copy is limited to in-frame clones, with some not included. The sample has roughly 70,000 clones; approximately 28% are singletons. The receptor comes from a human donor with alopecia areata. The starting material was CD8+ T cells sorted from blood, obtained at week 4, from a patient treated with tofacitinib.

The CDR3 sequence: CASSPRTGGSDTQYF. The DNA for the CDR3 is TGTGCCAGCAGTCCTCGGACAGGGGGGTCAGATACGCAGTATTTT. This chain joins TRBV14 and TRBJ2-3, with 10 bases fitting TRBD1. Unmatched junction bases numbered 7, after V lost 6 bases and J lost 4 bases. The CDR3 is 15 amino acids. Germline lookup yields CDR1 SGHDN and CDR2 FVKESK.